A selection of T cell receptor beta chains follows, all from one sample in a study of T cell repertoires in cytomegalovirus infection. Via MiXCR, TCRdb re-called the reads, giving one row per CDR3 protein. In the table there are roughly 600,000 distinct CDR3 sequences, more than 20% of which are singletons. The sequenced sample consisted of CD8+ T cells from PBMCs. These receptors all stem from a human donor in good health (CMV status not recorded). Some clones in this sample may be carry-over from other donors' samples. Each CDR3 is given with its conserved first and last residue. D genes are given only for firm matches. Part of the rows lack a size; the others show once, few, many or a class for expanded clones.

CDR3 DNA	CDR3 protein	clone size	D gene	V gene	J gene
TGTGCCAGCAGCCCACGGAAGAACACCGGGGAGCTGTTTTTT	CASSPRKNTGELFF	.	.	TRBV9	TRBJ2-2
TGTGCCAGCACCCCTCGGACAGGGCCTACCGACACAGATACGCAGTATTTT	CASTPRTGPTDTDTQYF	few	TRBD1	TRBV2	TRBJ2-3
TGTGCCATCAGTGAGTTTCGACAGGGGCGTAACCAAGAGACCCAGTACTTC	CAISEFRQGRNQETQYF	.	TRBD1	TRBV10-3	TRBJ2-5
TGTGCCAGCAGTGAAGAGTTCGGGGTCAACACTGAAGCTTTCTTT	CASSEEFGVNTEAFF	.	.	TRBV6-1	TRBJ1-1
TGTGCCACCAGCAGTTCTCTGAGCTCTGGAAACACCATATATTTT	CATSSSLSSGNTIYF	few	.	TRBV15	TRBJ1-3
TGCAGCGTTGATTGGGGAGATGGCTACACCTTC	CSVDWGDGYTF	.	.	TRBV29-1	TRBJ1-2
TGCAGCGTTGGCGAGGGATTCTACTATGGCTACACCTTC	CSVGEGFYYGYTF	few	.	TRBV29-1	TRBJ1-2
TGTGCCAGCAGCCACCAGGGCTACTATGGCTACACCTTC	CASSHQGYYGYTF	.	.	TRBV14	TRBJ1-2
TGTGCCAGCAGCGTTACTACGCATCGGGGAGGAACTGAAGCTTTCTTT	CASSVTTHRGGTEAFF	many	.	TRBV7-9	TRBJ1-1
TGCGCCAGCAGCCAAGGGGAACTAGCGGGATCTCAAGAGACCCAGTACTTC	CASSQGELAGSQETQYF	.	TRBD2	TRBV4-1	TRBJ2-5
TGTGCCAGCAGGGAACAGGGGGGCTACAATGAGCAGTTCTTC	CASREQGGYNEQFF	.	TRBD1	TRBV7-9	TRBJ2-1
TGTGCCAGCAGCTCGGGACCACCCACAGATACGCAGTATTTT	CASSSGPPTDTQYF	many	.	TRBV7-6	TRBJ2-3
TGTGCCTCCGGAATCTCTGGGGCCAACGTCCTGACTTTC	CASGISGANVLTF	many	.	TRBV6-5	TRBJ2-6
TGTGCCAGCAGTTACCTACCCATAGCGGGGGGGTACAATGAGCAGTTCTTC	CASSYLPIAGGYNEQFF	once	TRBD2	TRBV6-5	TRBJ2-1
TGTGCCAGCAGTCCCCGGACTAGCGGGGGGCGGAATGAGCAGTTCTTC	CASSPRTSGGRNEQFF	.	TRBD2	TRBV27	TRBJ2-1
TGTGCCAGCAGCCCTGGGAGGGGCGACGTTTATGGCTACACCTTC	CASSPGRGDVYGYTF	.	.	TRBV12-3/TRBV12-4	TRBJ1-2
TGCAGTGCTAGGGAGTATGGCTACACCTTC	CSAREYGYTF	many	.	TRBV20-1	TRBJ1-2
TGTGCCAGCAGGGGACCGGGACTAGCGGGGGGTGAGCAGTTCTTC	CASRGPGLAGGEQFF	many	TRBD2	TRBV7-2	TRBJ2-1
TGTGCCAGCAGCCAAGCGTCCGGGACTATCGAAAGCACAGATACGCAGTATTTT	CASSQASGTIESTDTQYF	few	TRBD2	TRBV14	TRBJ2-3
TGTGCCATCAGTGCCCGGGACAGGAACACTGAAGCTTTCTTT	CAISARDRNTEAFF	few	TRBD1	TRBV10-3	TRBJ1-1
TGTGCCACCAGTGACATGGGAAGGGATGAGCAGTTCTTC	CATSDMGRDEQFF	.	.	TRBV24-1	TRBJ2-1
TGTGCCATCAGTGAGTCCTGGGGGCGGCGGGAGACCTACAATGAGCAGTTCTTC	CAISESWGRRETYNEQFF	.	.	TRBV10-3	TRBJ2-1
TGTGCCACCTCTTACGGGGAGCTGTTTTTT	CATSYGELFF	.	.	TRBV6-2/TRBV6-3	TRBJ2-2
TGTGCCAGCTGTCGGGGCTCTTCCTACGAGCAGTACTTC	CASCRGSSYEQYF	.	.	TRBV7-6	TRBJ2-7
TGTGCCAGCAGTTTCTTCCTTACAGGCCCATACACTGAAGCTTTCTTT	CASSFFLTGPYTEAFF	.	.	TRBV27	TRBJ1-1
TGCAGTGCTCCCGACACAGGGTATAGCAATCAGCCCCAGCATTTT	CSAPDTGYSNQPQHF	.	.	TRBV20-1	TRBJ1-5
TGTGCCAGCAGTCGGGACAGGGAAGACAATCAGCCCCAGCATTTT	CASSRDREDNQPQHF	few	TRBD1	TRBV28	TRBJ1-5
TGTGCCAGCAGTCCTCTAATTGGACGGGAAGTCAATCAGCCCCAGCATTTT	CASSPLIGREVNQPQHF	.	.	TRBV6-2/TRBV6-3	TRBJ1-5
TGTGCCAGTGCTTCCGGGAGATACATGTCCCTCCACTACAATGAGCAGTTCTTC	CASASGRYMSLHYNEQFF	few	.	TRBV2	TRBJ2-1
TGTGCCAGCAGTTACGCCTTCGAGGGGCGGGGCGGGGAGCTGTTTTTT	CASSYAFEGRGGELFF	.	.	TRBV6-6	TRBJ2-2
TGTGCCAGCAGCCCTCCGGGACTAGTACTGCCGGCAGATACGCAGTATTTT	CASSPPGLVLPADTQYF	.	TRBD2	TRBV14	TRBJ2-3
TGTGCCAGCAGCTTGGGTGACCACATCGAGCAGTACTTC	CASSLGDHIEQYF	.	.	TRBV13	TRBJ2-7
TGTGCCAGCAGGCCCCCCAGGGCGAATTCACCCCTCCACTTT	CASRPPRANSPLHF	.	.	TRBV3-1	TRBJ1-6
TGTGCCTCGACACTCCCGGGACAGGGAGGTGAGCAGTTCTTC	CASTLPGQGGEQFF	.	TRBD1	TRBV10-3	TRBJ2-1
TGTGCCAGCAGCTGGGCCCCGTCCGGACCTAATGAAAAACTGTTTTTT	CASSWAPSGPNEKLFF	.	.	TRBV7-9	TRBJ1-4
TGTGCCAGCAGCTTACCAGCGGCCACCACAGATACGCAGTATTTT	CASSLPAATTDTQYF	many	.	TRBV7-6	TRBJ2-3
TGTGCCATCAGTGATCCAGACGGGGGGAACACTGAAGCTTTCTTT	CAISDPDGGNTEAFF	many	.	TRBV10-3	TRBJ1-1
TGTGCCAGCAGCCAAGCCCGGACAGGGTACTATGGCTACACCTTC	CASSQARTGYYGYTF	few	TRBD1	TRBV14	TRBJ1-2
TGTGCCAGCAGCGGAGAAATGGTAGATACGCAGTATTTT	CASSGEMVDTQYF	.	.	TRBV7-6	TRBJ2-3
TGTGCGATAAAGTTTCCGGTGGGGACCGGGGAGCTGTTTTTT	CAIKFPVGTGELFF	.	.	TRBV12-3/TRBV12-4	TRBJ2-2
TGTGCCAGCAGCCAAGATCTGGCCAACACCGGGGAGCTGTTTTTT	CASSQDLANTGELFF	few	.	TRBV4-2	TRBJ2-2
TGTGCCAGCACCGAAGTGGACAGGGACGGATCACCCCTCCACTTT	CASTEVDRDGSPLHF	.	TRBD1	TRBV2	TRBJ1-6
TGTGCCGCCAAACAGGGTTACACCGGGGAGCTGTTTTTT	CAAKQGYTGELFF	many	.	TRBV7-9	TRBJ2-2
TGTGCCAGCAGTGAATGGCCTAGCGGAGACACAGATACGCAGTATTTT	CASSEWPSGDTDTQYF	many	TRBD2	TRBV2	TRBJ2-3
TGTGCCATCCTGGGACAGGGGCGCATCATACCCAAAAACATTCAGTACTTC	CAILGQGRIIPKNIQYF	.	TRBD1	TRBV7-9	TRBJ2-4